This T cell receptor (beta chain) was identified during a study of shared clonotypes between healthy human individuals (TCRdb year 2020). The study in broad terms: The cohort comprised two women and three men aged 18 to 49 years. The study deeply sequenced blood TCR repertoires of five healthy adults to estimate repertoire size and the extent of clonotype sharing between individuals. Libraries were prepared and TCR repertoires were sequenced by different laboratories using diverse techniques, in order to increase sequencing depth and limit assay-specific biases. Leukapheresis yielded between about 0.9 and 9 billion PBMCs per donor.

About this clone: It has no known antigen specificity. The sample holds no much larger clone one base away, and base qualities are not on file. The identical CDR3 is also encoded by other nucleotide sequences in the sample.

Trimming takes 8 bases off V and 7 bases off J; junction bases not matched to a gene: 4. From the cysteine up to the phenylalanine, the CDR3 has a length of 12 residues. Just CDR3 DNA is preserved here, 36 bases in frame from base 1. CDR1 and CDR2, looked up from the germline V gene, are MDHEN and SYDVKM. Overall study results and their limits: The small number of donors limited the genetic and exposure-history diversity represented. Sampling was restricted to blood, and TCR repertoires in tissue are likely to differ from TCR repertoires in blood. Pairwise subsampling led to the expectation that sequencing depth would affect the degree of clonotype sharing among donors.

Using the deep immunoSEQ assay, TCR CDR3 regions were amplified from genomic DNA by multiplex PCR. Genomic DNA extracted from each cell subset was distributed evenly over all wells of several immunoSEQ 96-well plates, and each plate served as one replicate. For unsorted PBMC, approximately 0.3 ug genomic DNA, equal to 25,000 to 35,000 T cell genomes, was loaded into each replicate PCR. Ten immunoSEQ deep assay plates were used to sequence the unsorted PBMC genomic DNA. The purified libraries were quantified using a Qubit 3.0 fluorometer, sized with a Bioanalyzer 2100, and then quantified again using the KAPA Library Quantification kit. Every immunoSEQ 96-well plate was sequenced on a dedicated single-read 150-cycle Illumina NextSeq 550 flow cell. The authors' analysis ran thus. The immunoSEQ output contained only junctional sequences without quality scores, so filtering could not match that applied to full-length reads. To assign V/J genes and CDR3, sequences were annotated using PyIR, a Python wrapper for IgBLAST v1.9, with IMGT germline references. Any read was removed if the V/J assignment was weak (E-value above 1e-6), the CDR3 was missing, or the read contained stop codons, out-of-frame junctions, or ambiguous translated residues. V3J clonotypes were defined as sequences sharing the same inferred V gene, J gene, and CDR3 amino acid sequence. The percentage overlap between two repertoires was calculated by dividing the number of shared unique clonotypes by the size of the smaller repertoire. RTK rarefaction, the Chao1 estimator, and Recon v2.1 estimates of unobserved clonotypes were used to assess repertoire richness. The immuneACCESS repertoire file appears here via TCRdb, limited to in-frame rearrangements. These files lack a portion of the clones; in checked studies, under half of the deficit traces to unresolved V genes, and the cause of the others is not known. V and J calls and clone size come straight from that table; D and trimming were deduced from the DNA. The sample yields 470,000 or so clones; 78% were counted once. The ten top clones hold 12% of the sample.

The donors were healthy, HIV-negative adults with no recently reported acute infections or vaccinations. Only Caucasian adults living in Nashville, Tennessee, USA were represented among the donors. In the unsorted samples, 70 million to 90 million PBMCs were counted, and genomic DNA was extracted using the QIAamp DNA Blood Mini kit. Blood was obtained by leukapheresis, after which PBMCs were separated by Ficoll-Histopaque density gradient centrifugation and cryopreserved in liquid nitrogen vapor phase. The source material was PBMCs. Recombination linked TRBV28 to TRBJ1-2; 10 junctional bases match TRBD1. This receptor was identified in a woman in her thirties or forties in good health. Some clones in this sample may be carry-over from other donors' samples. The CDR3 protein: CASSGTGVGYTF. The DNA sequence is TGTGCCAGCTCTGGGACAGGGGTTGGCTACACCTTC.